The text below deals with one T cell receptor (beta chain). What it binds is not known. TCRdb re-called the 5' RACE reads and catalogs CDR3 proteins one per entry, DNA excluded. Its clone listing holds about 380,000 distinct CDR3 sequences. The data were taken from a study of monozygotic twins with inflammatory bowel disease. Study-wide findings and caveats: Among IBD patients, fewer clonotypes were shared with others than among healthy twins, especially with disease activity. Healthy co-twins exceeded IBD patients in TCRbeta diversity as measured by inverse Simpson.

Whole blood that had not undergone T cell sorting provided the isolated total RNA. CDR1 SGHAT and CDR2 FQNNGV come from the germline V gene. This CDR3 comprises 14 residues. The sequenced material came from blood. The TCR comes from a human donor with ulcerative colitis or Crohn's disease, or a healthy co-twin of an affected twin (not recorded which). The V gene is TRBV11-2, the J gene TRBJ1-1; TCRdb returns TRBD1, unconfirmable since there is no DNA. This CDR3 is CASSLNRQGARAFF.